This entry lists 4 T cell receptor beta chains sequenced from one sample in a study of T cell clones after liver transplantation. Sequencing used immunoSEQ multiplex PCR; TCRdb keeps in-frame clones, though not all of them. The table lists about 80,000 clones, nearly 85% of them singletons, with roughly 0.44% in the top ten. The specimen was CD4+ T cells from blood, collected 45 to 46 months after liver transplant. These receptors were obtained from a human patient who received a liver transplant. Some T cells may possibly be graft donor cells.

The count of this clone is one. CDR3 loop: CASSLFSGDGYTF. The CDR3, as DNA: TGTGCCAGCAGCTTATTTTCTGGAGACGGCTACACCTTC. This rearrangement joins TRBV7-9 to TRBJ1-2; no reliable D call. The CDR3 is made up of 13 amino acids. The ends were cut back, 2 bases at V and 8 bases at J, with 12 bases in the middle. CDR1 and CDR2 (germline): SEHNR, FQNEAQ (reference sequence).

The chain employs TRBV7-2 and TRBJ1-3, with no clear D. The CDR3 runs 14 residues. With 0 bases removed from V and 0 bases from J, the gap between germline ends came to 3 bases. CDR1 and CDR2 from the germline V gene are SGHTA and FQGNSA. The CDR3 DNA reads TGTGCCAGCAGCTTAGCTAACTCTGGAAACACCATATATTTT. This translates into CASSLANSGNTIYF.

In DNA, the CDR3 is TGTGCCAGCAAGGGACCCGGACGAGAGACCCAGTACTTC. Translated: CASKGPGRETQYF. This rearrangement joins TRBV2 to TRBJ2-5, with D tentatively TRBD1 or TRBD2 (5 bases each). CDR1 and CDR2 (germline): SNHLY, FYNNEI. The CDR3 has 13 residues. V was shortened by 7 bases and J by 4 bases, with 13 bases between the two germline ends.

This chain links TRBV29-1 with TRBJ2-3, with D tentatively TRBD1 (5 bases). CDR1 is SQVTM, CDR2 ANQGSEA, per germline. V lost 7 bases, J lost 5 bases, and 13 bases lay in between. This CDR3 is built from 12 residues. The CDR3 coding sequence is TGCAGCGAAGCAGGGCTGGGAGATACGCAGTATTTT. It translates to CSEAGLGDTQYF.